This T cell receptor beta chain came from a study of cytomegalovirus exposure and HLA in healthy donors. Study-level findings and limits: Later on, an analysis tied approximately 17,000 TCR beta sequences to HLA alleles at 0.05 false discovery rate.

The CDR3 consists of 15 residues. The germline gives CDR1 MNHEY, CDR2 SVGAGI. Losses at the gene ends were 6 bases for V and 6 bases for J; bases not matched to a gene: 8. Unrecorded immune exposure was likely among donors, who were nominally healthy when sampled. With respect to this clone: Its cognate antigen is unknown.

The PCR had 60 Vbeta and 13 Jbeta primers. Produced via immunoSEQ multiplex PCR; TCRdb's table is partial and in-frame only. Of roughly 56,000 clones listed, about four fifths were seen once; the top ten hold 2.5%. Sequences were obtained from PBMCs. The sequence was obtained from a boy aged 5-17 years in good health and CMV-seropositive. This rearrangement joins TRBV6-5 to TRBJ2-1; 10 nucleotides line up with TRBD2. The CDR3 loop is CASSPSGGAFNEQFF. DNA of the CDR3: TGTGCCAGCAGCCCCAGCGGGGGGGCGTTCAATGAGCAGTTCTTC.